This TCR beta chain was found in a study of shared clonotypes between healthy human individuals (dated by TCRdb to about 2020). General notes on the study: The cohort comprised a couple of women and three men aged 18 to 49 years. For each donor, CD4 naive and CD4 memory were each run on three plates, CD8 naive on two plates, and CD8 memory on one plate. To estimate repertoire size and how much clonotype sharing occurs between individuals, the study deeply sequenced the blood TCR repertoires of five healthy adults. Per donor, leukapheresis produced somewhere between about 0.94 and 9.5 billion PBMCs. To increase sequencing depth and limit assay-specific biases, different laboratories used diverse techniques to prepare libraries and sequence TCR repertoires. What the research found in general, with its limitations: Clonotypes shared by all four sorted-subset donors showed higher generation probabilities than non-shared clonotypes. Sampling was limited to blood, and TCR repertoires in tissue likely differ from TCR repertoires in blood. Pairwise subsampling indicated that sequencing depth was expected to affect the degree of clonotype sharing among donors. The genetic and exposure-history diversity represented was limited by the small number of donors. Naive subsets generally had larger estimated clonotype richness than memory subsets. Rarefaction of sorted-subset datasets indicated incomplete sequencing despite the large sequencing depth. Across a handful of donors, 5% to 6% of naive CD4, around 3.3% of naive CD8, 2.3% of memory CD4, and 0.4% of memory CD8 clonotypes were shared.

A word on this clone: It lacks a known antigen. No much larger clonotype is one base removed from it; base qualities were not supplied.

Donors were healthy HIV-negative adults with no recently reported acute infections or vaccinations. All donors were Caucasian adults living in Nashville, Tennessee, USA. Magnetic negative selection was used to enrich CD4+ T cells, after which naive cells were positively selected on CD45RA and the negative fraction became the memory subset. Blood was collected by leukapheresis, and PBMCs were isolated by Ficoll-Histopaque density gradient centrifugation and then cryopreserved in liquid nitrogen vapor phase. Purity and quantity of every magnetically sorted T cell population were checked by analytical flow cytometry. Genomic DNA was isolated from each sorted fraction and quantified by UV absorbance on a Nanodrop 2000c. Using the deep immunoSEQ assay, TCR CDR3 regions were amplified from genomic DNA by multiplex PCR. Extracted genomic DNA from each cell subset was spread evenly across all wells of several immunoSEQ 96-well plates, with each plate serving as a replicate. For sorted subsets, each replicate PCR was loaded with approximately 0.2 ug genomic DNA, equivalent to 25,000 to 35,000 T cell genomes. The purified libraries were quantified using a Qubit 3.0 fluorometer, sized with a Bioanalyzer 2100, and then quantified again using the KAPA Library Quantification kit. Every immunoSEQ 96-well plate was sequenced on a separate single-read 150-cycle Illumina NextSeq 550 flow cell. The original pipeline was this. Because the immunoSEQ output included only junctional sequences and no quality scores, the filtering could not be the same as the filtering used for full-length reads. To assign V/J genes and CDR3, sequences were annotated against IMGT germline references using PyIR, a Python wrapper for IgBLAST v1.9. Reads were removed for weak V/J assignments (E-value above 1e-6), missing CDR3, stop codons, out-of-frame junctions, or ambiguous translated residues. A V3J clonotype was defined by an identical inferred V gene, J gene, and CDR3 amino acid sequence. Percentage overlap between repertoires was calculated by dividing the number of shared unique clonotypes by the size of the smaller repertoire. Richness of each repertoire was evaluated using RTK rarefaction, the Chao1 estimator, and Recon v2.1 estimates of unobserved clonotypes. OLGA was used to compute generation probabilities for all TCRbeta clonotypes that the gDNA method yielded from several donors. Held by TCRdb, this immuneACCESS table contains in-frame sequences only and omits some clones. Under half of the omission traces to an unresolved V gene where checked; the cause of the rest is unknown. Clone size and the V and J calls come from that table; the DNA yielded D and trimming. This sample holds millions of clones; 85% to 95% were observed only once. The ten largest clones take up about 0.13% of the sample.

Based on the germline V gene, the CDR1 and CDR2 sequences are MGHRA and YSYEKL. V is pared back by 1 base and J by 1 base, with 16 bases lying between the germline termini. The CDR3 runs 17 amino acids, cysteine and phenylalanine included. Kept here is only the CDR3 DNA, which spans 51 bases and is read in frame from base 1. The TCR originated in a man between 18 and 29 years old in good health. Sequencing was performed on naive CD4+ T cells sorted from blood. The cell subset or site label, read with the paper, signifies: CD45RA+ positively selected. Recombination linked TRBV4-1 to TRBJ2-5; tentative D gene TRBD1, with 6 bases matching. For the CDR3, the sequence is CASSQGRQASLQETQYF. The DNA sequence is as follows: TGCGCCAGCAGCCAAGGAAGACAGGCGTCACTCCAAGAGACCCAGTACTTC.